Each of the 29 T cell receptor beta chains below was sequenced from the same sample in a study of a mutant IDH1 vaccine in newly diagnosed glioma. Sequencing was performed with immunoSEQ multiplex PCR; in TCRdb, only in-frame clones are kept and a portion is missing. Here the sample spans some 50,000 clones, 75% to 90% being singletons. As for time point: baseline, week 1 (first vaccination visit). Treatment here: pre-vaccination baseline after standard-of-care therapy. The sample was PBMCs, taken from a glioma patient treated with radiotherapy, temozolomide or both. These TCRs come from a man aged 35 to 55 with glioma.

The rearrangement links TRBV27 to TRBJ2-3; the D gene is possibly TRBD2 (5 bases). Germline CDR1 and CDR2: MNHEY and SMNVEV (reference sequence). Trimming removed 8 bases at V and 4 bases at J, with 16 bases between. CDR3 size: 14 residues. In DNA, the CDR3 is TGTGCCAGCCTGCGGAACGGGAACGCAGATACGCAGTATTTT. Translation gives CASLRNGNADTQYF.

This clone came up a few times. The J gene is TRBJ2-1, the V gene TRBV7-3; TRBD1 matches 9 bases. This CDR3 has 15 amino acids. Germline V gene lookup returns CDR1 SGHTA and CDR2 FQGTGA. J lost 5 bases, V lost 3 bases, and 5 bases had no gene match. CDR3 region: CASSLPGTGNNEQFF. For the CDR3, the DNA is TGTGCCAGCAGCTTGCCCGGGACAGGGAACAATGAGCAGTTCTTC. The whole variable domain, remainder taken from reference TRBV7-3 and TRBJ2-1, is GAGVSQTPSNKVTEKGKYVELRCDPISGHTALYWYRQSLGQGPEFLIYFQGTGAADDSGLPNDRFFAVRPEGSVSTLKIQRTERGDSAVYLCASSLPGTGNNEQFFGPGTRLTVL.

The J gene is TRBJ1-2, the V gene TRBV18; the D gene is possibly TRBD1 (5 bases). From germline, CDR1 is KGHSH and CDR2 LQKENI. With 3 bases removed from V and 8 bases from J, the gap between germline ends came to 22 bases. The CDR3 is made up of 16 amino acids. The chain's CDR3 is CASSPGSGTNIGGYTF. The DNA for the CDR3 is TGTGCCAGCTCACCCGGTTCTGGGACCAACATCGGGGGCTACACCTTC.

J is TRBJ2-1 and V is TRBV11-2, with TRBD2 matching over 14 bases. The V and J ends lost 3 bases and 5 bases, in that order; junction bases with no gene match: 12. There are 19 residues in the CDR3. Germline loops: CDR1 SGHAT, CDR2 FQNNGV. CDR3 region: CASSFRGLGLAGVNNEQFF. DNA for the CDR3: TGTGCCAGCAGCTTCAGGGGCCTGGGACTAGCGGGAGTCAACAATGAGCAGTTCTTC.

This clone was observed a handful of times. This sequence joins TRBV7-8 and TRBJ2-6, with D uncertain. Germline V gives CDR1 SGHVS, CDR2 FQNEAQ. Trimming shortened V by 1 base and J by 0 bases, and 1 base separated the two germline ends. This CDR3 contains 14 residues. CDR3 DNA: TGTGCCAGCAGCTTAGGCTCTGGGGCCAACGTCCTGACTTTC. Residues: CASSLGSGANVLTF.

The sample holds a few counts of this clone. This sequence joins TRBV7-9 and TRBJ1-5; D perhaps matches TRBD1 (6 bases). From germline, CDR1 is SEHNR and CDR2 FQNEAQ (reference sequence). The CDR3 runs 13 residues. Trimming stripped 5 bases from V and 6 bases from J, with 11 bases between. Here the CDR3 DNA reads TGTGCCAGCAGCGGACAGTTTTCTCAGCCCCAGCATTTT. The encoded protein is CASSGQFSQPQHF.

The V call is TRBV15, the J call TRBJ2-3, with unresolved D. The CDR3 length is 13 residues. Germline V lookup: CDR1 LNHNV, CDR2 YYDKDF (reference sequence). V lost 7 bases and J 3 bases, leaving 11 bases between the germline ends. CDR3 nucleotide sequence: TGTGCCACCACTAGGATTTCTACAGATACGCAGTATTTT. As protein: CATTRISTDTQYF.

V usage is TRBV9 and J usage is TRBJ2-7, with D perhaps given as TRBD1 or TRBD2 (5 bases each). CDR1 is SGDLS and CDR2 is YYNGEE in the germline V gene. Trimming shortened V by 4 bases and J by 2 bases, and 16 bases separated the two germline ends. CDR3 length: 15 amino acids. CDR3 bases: TGTGCCAGCAGCTCGGGGCCCGCGGGCCCCTACGAGCAGTACTTC. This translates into CASSSGPAGPYEQYF.

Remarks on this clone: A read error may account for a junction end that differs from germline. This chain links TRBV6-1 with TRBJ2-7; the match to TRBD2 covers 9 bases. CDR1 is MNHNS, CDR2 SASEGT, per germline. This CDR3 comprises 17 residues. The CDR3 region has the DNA TGTGCCATCAGTGAGTCTCTAGCGGGACCCAAATCCTACGAGCAGTACTTC. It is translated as CAISESLAGPKSYEQYF.

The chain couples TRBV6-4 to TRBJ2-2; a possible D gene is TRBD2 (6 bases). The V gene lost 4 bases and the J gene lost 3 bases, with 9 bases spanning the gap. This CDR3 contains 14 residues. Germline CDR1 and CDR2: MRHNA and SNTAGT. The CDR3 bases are TGTGCCAGCAGTGTCGGGAGTGACACCGGGGAGCTGTTTTTT. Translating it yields CASSVGSDTGELFF.

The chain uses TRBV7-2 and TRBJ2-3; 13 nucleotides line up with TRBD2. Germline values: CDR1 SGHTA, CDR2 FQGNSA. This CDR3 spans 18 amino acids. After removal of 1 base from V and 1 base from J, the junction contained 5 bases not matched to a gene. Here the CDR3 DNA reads TGTGCCAGCAGCTTAGTTCCGGGACTAGCGGGGCGCACAGATACGCAGTATTTT. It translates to CASSLVPGLAGRTDTQYF.

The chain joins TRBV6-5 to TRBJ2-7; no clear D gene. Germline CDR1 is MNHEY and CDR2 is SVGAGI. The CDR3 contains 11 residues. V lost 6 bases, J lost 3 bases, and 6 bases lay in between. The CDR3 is CASRDNYEQYF. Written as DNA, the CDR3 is TGTGCCAGCAGAGATAACTACGAGCAGTACTTC.

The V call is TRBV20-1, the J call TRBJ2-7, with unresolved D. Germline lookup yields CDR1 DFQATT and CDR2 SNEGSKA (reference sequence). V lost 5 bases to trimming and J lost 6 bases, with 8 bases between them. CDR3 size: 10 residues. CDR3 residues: CSAGKVEQYF. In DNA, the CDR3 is TGCAGTGCTGGCAAGGTCGAGCAGTACTTC.

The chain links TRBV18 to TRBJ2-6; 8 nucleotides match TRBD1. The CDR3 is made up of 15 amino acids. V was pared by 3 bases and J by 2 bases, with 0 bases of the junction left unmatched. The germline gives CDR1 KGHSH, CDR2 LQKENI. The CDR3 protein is CASSPDRAGANVLTF. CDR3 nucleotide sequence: TGTGCCAGCTCACCGGACAGGGCTGGGGCCAACGTCCTGACTTTC.

CDR3 DNA sequence: TGTGCCAGCAGTGTGGCGCCTAGCACAGATACGCAGTATTTT. This encodes CASSVAPSTDTQYF. This sequence joins TRBV6-1 and TRBJ2-3; D gene unclear. Trimming cost V 4 bases and J 0 bases, with 8 bases left between them. The CDR3 runs to 14 residues. CDR1 and CDR2 (germline): MNHNS, SASEGT.

In nucleotides, the CDR3 is TGCAGTGCGCTAGATTCTTACGAGCAGTACTTC. Translating it yields CSALDSYEQYF. The chain is built from TRBV20-1 and TRBJ2-7; D not resolved. CDR1 and CDR2 (germline): DFQATT, SNEGSKA (reference sequence). The V gene lost 6 bases and the J gene lost 4 bases, with 10 bases spanning the gap. The CDR3 extends over 11 amino acids.

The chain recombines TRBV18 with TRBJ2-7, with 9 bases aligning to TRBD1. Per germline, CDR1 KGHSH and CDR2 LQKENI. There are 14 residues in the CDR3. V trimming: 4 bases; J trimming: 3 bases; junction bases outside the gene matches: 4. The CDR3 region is CASSQRDRDYEQYF. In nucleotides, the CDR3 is TGTGCCAGCTCACAAAGGGACAGGGACTACGAGCAGTACTTC.

CDR3 bases: TGCGCCAGCAGTGGACACCCCTCTGGAAACACCATATATTTT. Protein: CASSGHPSGNTIYF. This chain connects TRBV10-1 to TRBJ1-3; no firm D call. Per germline, CDR1 WNHNN and CDR2 SYGVQD (reference sequence). Trimming took off 4 bases at V and 0 bases at J, with 7 bases between the two ends. This CDR3 is 14 amino acids long.

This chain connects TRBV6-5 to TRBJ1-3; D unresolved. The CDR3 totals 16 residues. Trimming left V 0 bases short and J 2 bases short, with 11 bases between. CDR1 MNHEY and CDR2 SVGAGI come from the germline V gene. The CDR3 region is CASSYSIPGPGNTIYF. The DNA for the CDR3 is TGTGCCAGCAGTTACTCGATCCCAGGCCCTGGAAACACCATATATTTT.

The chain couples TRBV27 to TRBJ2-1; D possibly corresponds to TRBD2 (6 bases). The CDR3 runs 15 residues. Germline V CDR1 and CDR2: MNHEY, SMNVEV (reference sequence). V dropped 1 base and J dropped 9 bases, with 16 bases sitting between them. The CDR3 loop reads CASSLYLERVSEQFF. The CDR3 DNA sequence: TGTGCCAGCAGTTTATATCTAGAGCGGGTATCTGAGCAGTTCTTC.

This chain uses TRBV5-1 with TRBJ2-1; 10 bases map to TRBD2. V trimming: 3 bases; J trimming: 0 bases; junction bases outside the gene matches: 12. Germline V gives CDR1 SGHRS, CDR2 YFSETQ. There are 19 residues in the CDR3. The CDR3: CASSSRPLLAGYSYNEQFF. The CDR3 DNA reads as TGCGCCAGCAGCTCGAGGCCTTTACTAGCGGGGTACTCCTACAATGAGCAGTTCTTC.

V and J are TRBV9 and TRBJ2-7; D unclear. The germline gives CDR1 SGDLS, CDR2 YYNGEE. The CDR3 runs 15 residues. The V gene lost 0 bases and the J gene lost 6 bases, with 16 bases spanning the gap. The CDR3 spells CASSVGGSPQSEQYF. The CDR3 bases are TGTGCCAGCAGCGTAGGGGGTTCACCCCAGAGCGAGCAGTACTTC.

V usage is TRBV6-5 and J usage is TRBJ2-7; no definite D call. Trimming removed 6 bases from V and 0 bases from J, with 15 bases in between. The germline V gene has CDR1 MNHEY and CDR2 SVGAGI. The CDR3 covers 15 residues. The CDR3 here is CASSPGFGSSYEQYF. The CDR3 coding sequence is TGTGCCAGCAGCCCGGGTTTCGGTTCCTCCTACGAGCAGTACTTC.

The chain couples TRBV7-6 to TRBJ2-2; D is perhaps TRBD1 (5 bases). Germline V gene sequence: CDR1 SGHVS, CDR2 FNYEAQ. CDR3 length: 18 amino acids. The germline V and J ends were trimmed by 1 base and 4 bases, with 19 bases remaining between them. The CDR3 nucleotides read TGTGCCAGCAGCTTAGGGTGGGGCAAGTCGGTCCTCACCGGGGAGCTGTTTTTT. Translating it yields CASSLGWGKSVLTGELFF.

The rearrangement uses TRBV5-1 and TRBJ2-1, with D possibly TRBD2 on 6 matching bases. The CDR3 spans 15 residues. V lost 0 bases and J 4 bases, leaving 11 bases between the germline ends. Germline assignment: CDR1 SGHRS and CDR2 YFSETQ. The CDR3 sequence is CASSLGGVGYNEQFF. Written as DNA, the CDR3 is TGCGCCAGCAGCTTGGGCGGGGTGGGGTACAATGAGCAGTTCTTC.

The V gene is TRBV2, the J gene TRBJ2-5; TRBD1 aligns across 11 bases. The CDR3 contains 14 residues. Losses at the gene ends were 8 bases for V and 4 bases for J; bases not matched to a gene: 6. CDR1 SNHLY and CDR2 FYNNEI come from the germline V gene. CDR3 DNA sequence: TGTGCCAGCTCGAGGACAGGGGGCGGAGAGACCCAGTACTTC. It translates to CASSRTGGGETQYF.

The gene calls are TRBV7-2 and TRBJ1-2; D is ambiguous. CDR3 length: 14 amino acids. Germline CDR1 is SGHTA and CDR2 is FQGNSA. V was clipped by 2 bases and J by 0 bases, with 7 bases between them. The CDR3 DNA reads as TGTGCCAGCAGCTTACAGGAAGCTAACTATGGCTACACCTTC. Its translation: CASSLQEANYGYTF.

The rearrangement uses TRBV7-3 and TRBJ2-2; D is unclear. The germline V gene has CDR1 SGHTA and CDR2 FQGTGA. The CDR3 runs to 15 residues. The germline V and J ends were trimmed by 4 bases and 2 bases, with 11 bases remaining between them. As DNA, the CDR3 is TGTGCCAGCAGCTCGTCGGCTACTAACACCGGGGAGCTGTTTTTT. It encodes CASSSSATNTGELFF.

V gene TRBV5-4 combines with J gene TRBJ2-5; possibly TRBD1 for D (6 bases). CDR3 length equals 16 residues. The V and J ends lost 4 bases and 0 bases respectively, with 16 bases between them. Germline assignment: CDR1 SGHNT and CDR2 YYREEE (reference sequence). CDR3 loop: CASSRTGGSDQETQYF. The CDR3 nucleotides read TGTGCCAGCAGCCGGACTGGGGGCAGTGACCAAGAGACCCAGTACTTC.